The clone carrying this T cell receptor (beta chain) has just a few counts. In the study's own analysis: Nucleated cell number was recorded as an estimate derived from reference gene primer amplification. Profiling relied on immunoSEQ multiplex PCR, and the TCRdb table lists in-frame clones only, not all of them. V and J calls and clone size are those listed in that table; D and trimming were worked out from the DNA. The table lists 250,000 or so clones, roughly four fifths of them singletons. The sample comes from a study of blood T cell repertoires in COVID-19. In the study overall: Spain, Italy and the United States supplied samples that represented acute and convalescent COVID-19.

The sequence derives from a man aged 50-60 years with acute or convalescent COVID-19. Sequencing used peripheral blood.

The CDR3 nucleotides read TGTGCCAGCAGCTTGTGGCACGGTCAGGGGGAGACCCAGTACTTC. Residues: CASSLWHGQGETQYF. The chain carries TRBV5-4 and TRBJ2-5, with a tentative D call TRBD1 (6 bases). Germline CDR1 SGHNT, CDR2 YYREEE (reference sequence). This CDR3 contains 15 residues. The ends were cut back, 1 base at V and 5 bases at J, with 15 bases in the middle.